The next 8 T cell receptor beta chains were all read from a single sample in a study of T cells in Graves' hyperthyroidism and ophthalmopathy. TCR beta CDR3 sequences were amplified from RNA transcripts. The HTBI primer set was used in a first-round RT-PCR of the TCR CDR3. Each CDR3 protein gets one entry after TCRdb re-called the multiplex PCR reads with MiXCR. The sample lists 380,000 or so distinct CDR3 sequences, approximately 13% occurring once. Sequencing used blood. The receptor set was obtained from a man under 40 with Graves' hyperthyroidism that later progressed to Graves' ophthalmopathy.

The sample holds many counts of this clonotype. The rearrangement joins TRBV6-1 to TRBJ1-1; 8 bases are shared with TRBD1. Per germline, CDR1 MNHNS and CDR2 SASEGT. The V gene end was trimmed by 6 bases and the J gene end by 4 bases; junction bases not matched to a gene: 4. The CDR3 has 13 residues. CDR3 sequence: CASSRGPGTEAFF. CDR3 DNA sequence: TGTGCCAGCAGCAGGGGGCCGGGCACTGAAGCTTTCTTT.

This clonotype was recorded a few times. The CDR3 DNA is TGTGCCAGCAGTGGGGGGGGGCAACGGGACGAGCAGTACTTC. Translated: CASSGGGQRDEQYF. The chain joins TRBV6-1 to TRBJ2-7; perhaps TRBD2 as D (7 bases). CDR3 length: 14 residues. The V end lost 4 bases, the J end lost 5 bases, and 15 bases lay between the germline ends. CDR1 and CDR2 from the germline V gene are MNHNS and SASEGT.

This clonotype was detected a few times. This chain links TRBV6-1 with TRBJ2-5; TRBD2 matches at 13 bases. CDR3 size: 16 residues. Trimming cost V 5 bases and J 5 bases; bases outside gene matches: 8. The germline V gene encodes CDR1 MNHNS and CDR2 SASEGT. This CDR3 reads CASSKILAGGPETQYF. CDR3 nucleotides: TGTGCCAGCAGTAAAATACTAGCGGGGGGGCCTGAGACCCAGTACTTC.

Only a few counts were recorded for this clonotype. CDR3 nucleotide sequence: TGCAGTGCTAGAGACGGGGGGGCGCATGAAAAACTGTTTTTT. It specifies CSARDGGAHEKLFF. V usage is TRBV20-1 and J usage is TRBJ1-4; D is possibly TRBD1 (6 bases). Trimming stripped 0 bases from V and 6 bases from J, with 11 bases between. Germline V lookup: CDR1 DFQATT, CDR2 SNEGSKA (reference sequence). CDR3 size: 14 residues.

Only a few counts were recorded for this clonotype. V gene TRBV11-3 combines with J gene TRBJ2-7; 8 bases map to TRBD1. V lost 1 base to trimming and J lost 12 bases; unmatched junction nucleotides: 17. This CDR3 has 16 amino acids. CDR1 is SGHNT and CDR2 is YENEEA in the germline V gene. The CDR3 spells CASSLARTGMGMTTYF. The CDR3 coding sequence is TGTGCCAGCAGCTTAGCCCGGACAGGGATGGGGATGACGACGTACTTC.

The table lists this clonotype with many counts. The chain couples TRBV10-2 to TRBJ2-5; D unresolved. V gave up 2 bases and J gave up 5 bases, with 6 bases separating them. The germline CDR1 and CDR2 sequences are WSHSY and SAAADI. This CDR3 spans 12 amino acids. CDR3 protein: CASSELHETQYF. The CDR3 DNA reads TGCGCCAGCAGTGAGCTCCATGAGACCCAGTACTTC.

This clonotype was seen many times. The rearrangement links TRBV13 to TRBJ1-2; TRBD1 matches 7 bases. Germline CDR1 PRHDT, CDR2 FYEKMQ (reference sequence). This CDR3 region has 16 residues. With 4 bases clipped from V and 0 bases from J, the junction kept 8 bases outside the gene matches. This chain's CDR3 is CASSYRDRHSNYGYTF. In nucleotides, the CDR3 is TGTGCCAGCAGCTACCGGGACAGACATTCTAACTATGGCTACACCTTC.

Many counts were recorded for this clonotype. The chain couples TRBV2 to TRBJ2-5; a possible D gene is TRBD1 (5 bases). V dropped 3 bases and J dropped 5 bases, with 13 bases sitting between them. This CDR3 comprises 14 residues. Germline V gene data show CDR1 as SNHLY and CDR2 as FYNNEI. DNA for the CDR3: TGTGCCAGCAGTGAGTGGCAGGGTGGGGAGACCCAGTACTTC. Its protein product is CASSEWQGGETQYF.